The clone carrying this T cell receptor (beta chain) occurred many times. The data derive from a study of T-cell reconstitution after alpha-beta-depleted transplantation in children. V was shortened by 6 bases and J by 9 bases, with 10 bases between the two germline ends. Per the germline V gene, CDR1 is ENHRY and CDR2 is SYGVKD. The CDR3 covers 11 residues. Unique molecular identifiers were used to barcode this TCRbeta library. Via MiXCR, TCRdb re-called the PCR reads, giving one row per CDR3 protein. The table lists a few hundred thousand distinct CDR3 sequences, 9.7% of them singletons, with 5.1% in the top ten.

Material: PBMCs from the stem cell graft donor, obtained from the stem cell graft. The chain joins TRBV10-3 to TRBJ2-3; the D gene could be TRBD1 or TRBD2 (5 bases each). The receptor was derived from a human donor who donated a stem cell graft to a child with SCID. CDR3 sequence reads: CAISARDTQYF. CDR3 DNA: TGTGCCATCAGCGCTAGGGACACGCAGTATTTT.